This T cell receptor beta chain was retrieved from a study of cytomegalovirus exposure and HLA in healthy donors. Study-wide context: Tens of millions of unique TCRs from HLA-typed donors made up an early data release. The study, taken as a whole, reports: Sequencing depth roughly uniform across donors was assumed in presence/absence analyses.

Primers included in the PCR were 60 Vbeta and 13 Jbeta primers. Sequenced by immunoSEQ multiplex PCR; TCRdb stores in-frame clones only, minus some. This table holds approximately 74,000 clones, around three quarters found once. The CDR3 is 15 amino acids. Germline-derived CDR1 and CDR2 are SNHLY and FYNNEI. V shed 7 bases and J 2 bases; nucleotides not matched to a gene: 10. This clone came up once. Its cognate antigen is unknown. V usage is TRBV2 and J usage is TRBJ1-2, with 7 positions matching TRBD1. The clonotype was recovered from a man aged 60-69 years in good health and CMV-seropositive. Sequencing was carried out using PBMCs. DNA for the CDR3: TGTGCCAGCAAGGTGGAACAGGGGTTGAACTATGGCTACACCTTC. It is translated as CASKVEQGLNYGYTF.